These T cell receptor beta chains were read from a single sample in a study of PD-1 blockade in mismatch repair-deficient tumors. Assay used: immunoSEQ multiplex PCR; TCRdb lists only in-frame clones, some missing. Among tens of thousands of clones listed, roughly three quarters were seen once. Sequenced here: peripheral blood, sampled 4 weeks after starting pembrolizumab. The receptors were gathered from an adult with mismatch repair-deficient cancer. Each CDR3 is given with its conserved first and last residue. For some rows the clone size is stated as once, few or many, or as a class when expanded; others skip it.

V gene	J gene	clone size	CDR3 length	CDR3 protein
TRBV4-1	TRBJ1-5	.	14	CASSPAVSNQPQHF
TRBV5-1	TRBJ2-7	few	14	CASAGLAGDSEQYF
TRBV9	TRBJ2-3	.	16	CASSASTSGGPNTQYF
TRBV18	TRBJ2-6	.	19	CASSPTYVAGYSGANVLTF
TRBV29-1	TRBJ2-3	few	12	CSVDRAGDTQYF
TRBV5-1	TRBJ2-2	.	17	CASSQDGLAGAGGELFF
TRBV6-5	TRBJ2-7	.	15	CASKIGTVHSYEQYF
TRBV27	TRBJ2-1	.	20	CASSLKHPGQGALSYNEQFF
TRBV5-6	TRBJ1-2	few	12	CASNILVGGYTF
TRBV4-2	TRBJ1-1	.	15	CASSQFTGAKAEAFF
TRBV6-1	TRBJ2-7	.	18	CASSEAQWSGSHGYEQYF
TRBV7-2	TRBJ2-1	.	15	CASSLGGGATNEQFF
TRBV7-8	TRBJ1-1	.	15	CASSLGQGMNTEAFF
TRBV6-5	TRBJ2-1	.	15	CASHPRRGLAGRQFF
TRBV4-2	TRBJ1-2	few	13	CASSQEINYGYTF
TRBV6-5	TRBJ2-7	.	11	CASGTAYEQYF
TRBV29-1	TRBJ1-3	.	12	CSAGQSAGTIYF
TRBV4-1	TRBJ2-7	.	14	CASSRPGQTYEQYF
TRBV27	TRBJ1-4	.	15	CASSPLDRPNEKLFF
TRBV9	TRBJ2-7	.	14	CASSREEGRYEQYF
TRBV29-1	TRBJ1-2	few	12	CSVARDRFGYTF
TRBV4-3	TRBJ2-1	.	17	CASSHYRSGQAGNEQFF
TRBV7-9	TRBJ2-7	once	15	CASSPGLAGVGEQYF
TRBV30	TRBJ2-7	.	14	CAWSRGGVPYEQYF
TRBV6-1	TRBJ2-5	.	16	CASSEIGGIGQETQYF
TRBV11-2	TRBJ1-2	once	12	CASSLGQGSISF
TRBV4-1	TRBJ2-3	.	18	CASSRKIVGTSITDTQYF
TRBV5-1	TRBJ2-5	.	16	CASSQLAGGPGETQYF
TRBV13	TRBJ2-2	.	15	CASSPGTGRTGELFF
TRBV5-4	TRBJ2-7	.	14	CASSLGTGAYEQYF
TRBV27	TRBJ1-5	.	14	CASSLNRGLQPQHF
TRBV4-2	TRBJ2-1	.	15	CASSQDLEGASEQFF
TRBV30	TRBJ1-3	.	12	CAWSDRGHTIYF
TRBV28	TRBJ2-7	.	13	CASSWGTGGEQYF
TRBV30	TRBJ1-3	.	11	CAWRSGNTIYF
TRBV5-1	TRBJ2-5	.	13	CASSLDSQKTQYF
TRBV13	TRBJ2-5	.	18	CASSSRTSGRGNQETQYF
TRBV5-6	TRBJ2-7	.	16	CASSLVGSTTVYEQYF
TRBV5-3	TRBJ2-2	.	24	CARNHSGDRRLPTGLRGDTGELFF
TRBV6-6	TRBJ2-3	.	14	CASSPTGGTDTQYF
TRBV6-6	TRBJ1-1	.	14	CASSPFKRVNEAFF
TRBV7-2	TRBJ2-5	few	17	CASSPRLAGGPMETQYF